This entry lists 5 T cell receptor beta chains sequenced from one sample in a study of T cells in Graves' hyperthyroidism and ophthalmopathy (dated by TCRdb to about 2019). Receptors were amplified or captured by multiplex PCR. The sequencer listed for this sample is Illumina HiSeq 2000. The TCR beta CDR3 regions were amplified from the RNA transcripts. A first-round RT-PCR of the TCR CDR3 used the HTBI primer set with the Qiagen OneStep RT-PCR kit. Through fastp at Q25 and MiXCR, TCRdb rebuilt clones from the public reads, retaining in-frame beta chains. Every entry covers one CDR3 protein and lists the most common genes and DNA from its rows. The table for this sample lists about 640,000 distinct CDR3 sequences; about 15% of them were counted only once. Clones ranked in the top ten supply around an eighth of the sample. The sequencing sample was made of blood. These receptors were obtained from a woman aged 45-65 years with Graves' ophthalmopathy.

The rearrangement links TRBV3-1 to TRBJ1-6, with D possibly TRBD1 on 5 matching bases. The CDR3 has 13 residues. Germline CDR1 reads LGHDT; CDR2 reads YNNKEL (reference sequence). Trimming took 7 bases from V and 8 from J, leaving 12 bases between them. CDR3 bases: TGTGCCAGCAACCTTCGGGGGGATTCACCCCTCCACTTT. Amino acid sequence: CASNLRGDSPLHF.

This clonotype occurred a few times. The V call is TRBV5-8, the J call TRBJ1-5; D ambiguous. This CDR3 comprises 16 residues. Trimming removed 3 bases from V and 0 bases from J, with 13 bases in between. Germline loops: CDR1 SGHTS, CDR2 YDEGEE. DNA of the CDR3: TGTGCCAGCAGCTCCCGGACCGAAAATAGCAATCAGCCCCAGCATTTT. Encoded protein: CASSSRTENSNQPQHF.

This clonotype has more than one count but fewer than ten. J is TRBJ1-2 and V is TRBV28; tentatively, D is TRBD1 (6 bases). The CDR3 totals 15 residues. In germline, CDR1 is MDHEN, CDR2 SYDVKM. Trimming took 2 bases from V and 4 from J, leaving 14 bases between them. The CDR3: CASSLVPGARYGYTF. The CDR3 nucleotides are TGTGCCAGCAGTTTAGTGCCAGGGGCTCGCTATGGCTACACCTTC.

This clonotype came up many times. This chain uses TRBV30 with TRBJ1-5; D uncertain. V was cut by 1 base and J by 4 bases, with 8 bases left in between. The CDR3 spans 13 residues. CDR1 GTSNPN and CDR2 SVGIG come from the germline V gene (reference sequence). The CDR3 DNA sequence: TGTGCCTGGAGTGAGATTGGAAATCAGCCCCAGCATTTT. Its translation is CAWSEIGNQPQHF. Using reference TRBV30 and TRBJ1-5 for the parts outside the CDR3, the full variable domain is SQTIHQWPATLVQPVGSPLSLECTVEGTSNPNLYWYRQAAGRGLQLLFYSVGIGQISSEVPQNLSASRPQDRQFILSSKKLLLSDSGFYLCAWSEIGNQPQHFGDGTRLSIL.

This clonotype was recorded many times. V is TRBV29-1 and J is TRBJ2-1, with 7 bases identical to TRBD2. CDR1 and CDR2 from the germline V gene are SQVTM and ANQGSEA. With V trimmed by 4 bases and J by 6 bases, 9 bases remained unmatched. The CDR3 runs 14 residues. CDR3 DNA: TGCAGCGTTGGGGGGGGGAGTCAAGGCAATGAGCAGTTCTTC. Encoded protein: CSVGGGSQGNEQFF.